This T cell receptor (beta chain) originates from a study of T cells in Graves' hyperthyroidism and ophthalmopathy. Study-level results: Ophthalmopathy, as predicted by the model, came a median roughly 6.3 months after the prediction.

Amplification targeted TCR beta CDR3 regions from RNA transcripts. The HTBI primer set served for first-round RT-PCR of the TCR CDR3. MiXCR, run by TCRdb on the multiplex PCR reads, gives a single entry per CDR3 protein. This repertoire shows around 690,000 distinct CDR3 sequences, 17% found once; its top ten account for 15% to 18%. The sample holds one count of this clonotype. Its antigen remains unknown. This may arise from a read error, as a much more abundant clone is one base away. Diagnosis relied on clinical symptoms, serum thyroxine and TRAb, thyroid ultrasound and orbital computed tomography. This receptor was obtained from a man in his forties or fifties with Graves' hyperthyroidism. Input material: blood.

The CDR3 loop is CDSSSPRDRSYEQYF. In DNA form, the CDR3 reads TGTGACAGCAGCTCTCCCCGGGACAGGTCTTACGAGCAGTACTTC. J is TRBJ2-7 and V is TRBV11-2; 8 nucleotides match TRBD1. Looked up from germline, CDR1 is SGHAT and CDR2 is FQNNGV. This CDR3 region has 15 residues.